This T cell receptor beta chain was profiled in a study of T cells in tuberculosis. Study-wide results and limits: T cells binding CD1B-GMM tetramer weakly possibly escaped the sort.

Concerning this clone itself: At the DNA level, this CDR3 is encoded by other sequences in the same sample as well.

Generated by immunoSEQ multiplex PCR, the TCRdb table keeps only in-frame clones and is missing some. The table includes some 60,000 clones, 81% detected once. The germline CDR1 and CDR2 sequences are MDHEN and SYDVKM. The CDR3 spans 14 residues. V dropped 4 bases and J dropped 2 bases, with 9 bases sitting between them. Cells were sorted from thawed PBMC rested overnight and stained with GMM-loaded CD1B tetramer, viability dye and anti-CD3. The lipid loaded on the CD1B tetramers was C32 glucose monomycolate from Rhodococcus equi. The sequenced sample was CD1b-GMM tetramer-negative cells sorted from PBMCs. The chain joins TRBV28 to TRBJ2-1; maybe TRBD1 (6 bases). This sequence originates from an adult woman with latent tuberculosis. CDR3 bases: TGTGCCAGCAGTTCAGGGGTGCCCTACAATGAGCAGTTCTTC. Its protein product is CASSSGVPYNEQFF.